The TCR beta chain under discussion was sequenced for a study of T cells in tumors after PD-1 blockade. Clones were read by immunoSEQ multiplex PCR, and TCRdb kept only the in-frame ones, dropping some. Of around 35,000 clones listed, about three quarters were seen once; the top ten hold 40%. V shed 5 bases and J shed 4 bases, with 10 bases lying between them. The germline V gene encodes CDR1 KGHDR and CDR2 SFDVKD. CDR3 length: 13 amino acids. The rearrangement links TRBV24-1 to TRBJ1-2; a possible D gene is TRBD1 (5 bases). Specimen: PBMCs, collected after anti-PD-1 treatment. This sequence originates from a human donor with basal cell carcinoma. The CDR3 DNA reads as TGTGCCACCAGTGCCCAGGGCGCCTATGGCTACACCTTC. It translates to CATSAQGAYGYTF.